Below, 8 T cell receptor beta chains from the same sample are listed, as sequenced in a study of T cells after yellow fever vaccination. From the 5' RACE reads, TCRdb called clonotypes with MiXCR, one entry per CDR3 protein. The sample holds about 120,000 distinct CDR3 sequences; 15% are singletons and the top ten take roughly two fifths. The sequenced sample was CD8+ T cells sorted from PBMCs, obtained 5 days after the yellow fever booster vaccination. All receptors come from a young man who received the YFV17D yellow fever vaccine.

This rearrangement joins TRBV6-2 or TRBV6-3 to TRBJ2-2; 9 bases fit TRBD1. The V and J ends lost 4 bases and 6 bases, in that order; junction bases with no gene match: 9. Germline lookup yields CDR1 MNHEY and CDR2 SVGEGT. The CDR3 loop spans 16 amino acids. DNA of the CDR3: TGTGCCAGCAGTTTTACAGGGGGCGAGATTGCCGGGGAGCTGTTTTTT. Translating it yields CASSFTGGEIAGELFF.

The table lists this clonotype with a few counts. J is TRBJ2-3 and V is TRBV7-9; TRBD1 is a possible D gene (6 bases). Germline V lookup: CDR1 SEHNR, CDR2 FQNEAQ (reference sequence). The V and J ends lost 5 bases and 6 bases respectively, with 15 bases between them. The CDR3 covers 14 residues. The CDR3 sequence is CASSPFGGSDTQYF. As DNA, the CDR3 is TGTGCCAGCAGCCCCTTTGGGGGCTCGGATACGCAGTATTTT.

The chain couples TRBV9 to TRBJ2-1; TRBD2 matches 7 bases. Trimming cost V 6 bases and J 5 bases; bases outside gene matches: 11. Germline values: CDR1 SGDLS, CDR2 YYNGEE. The CDR3 has 15 amino acids. This CDR3 is CASTLAGEPHNEQFF. CDR3 sequence (DNA): TGTGCCAGCACCTTAGCGGGTGAGCCGCACAATGAGCAGTTCTTC.

This clonotype has a count of ten or more. The chain couples TRBV7-3 to TRBJ1-2, with a possible D match to TRBD1 (6 bases). Trimming removed 5 bases at V and 7 bases at J, with 11 bases between. Looked up from germline, CDR1 is SGHTA and CDR2 is FQGTGA. CDR3 length: 12 amino acids. The CDR3, as DNA: TGTGCCAGCAGCGAGGGGGGGAGTGGCTACACCTTC. Its protein is CASSEGGSGYTF.

The chain links TRBV3-1 to TRBJ2-7; D is undetermined. V lost 0 bases, J lost 6 bases, and 12 bases lay in between. This CDR3 region has 14 residues. The germline gives CDR1 LGHDT, CDR2 YNNKEL (reference sequence). The DNA for the CDR3 is TGTGCCAGCAGCCAAGATCCCTCTCCCTCCGAGCAGTACTTC. Its protein is CASSQDPSPSEQYF.

The chain joins TRBV7-9 to TRBJ2-2, with 7 bases matching TRBD2. The CDR3 totals 18 residues. J lost 0 bases, V lost 5 bases, and 12 bases had no gene match. From germline, CDR1 is SEHNR and CDR2 FQNEAQ (reference sequence). Here the CDR3 reads CASSPPPGGTANTGELFF. CDR3 nucleotide sequence: TGTGCCAGCAGCCCTCCTCCGGGGGGAACAGCGAACACCGGGGAGCTGTTTTTT.

In this sample, this clonotype turned up a few times. V gene TRBV12-3 or TRBV12-4 combines with J gene TRBJ2-7, with 13 bases fitting TRBD2. Losses at the gene ends were 7 bases for V and 3 bases for J; bases not matched to a gene: 3. The CDR3 spans 14 residues. CDR3 protein: CASTRLAGGYEQYF. In DNA, the CDR3 is TGTGCCAGCACCCGACTAGCGGGGGGCTACGAGCAGTACTTC.

This clonotype was detected a few times. The chain couples TRBV4-1 to TRBJ2-1; 7 bases are shared with TRBD1. V was pared by 6 bases and J by 3 bases, with 11 bases of the junction left unmatched. Germline loops: CDR1 MGHRA, CDR2 YSYEKL. The CDR3 is made up of 16 amino acids. The CDR3 is CASRRGLGTVYNEQFF. CDR3 coding DNA: TGCGCCAGCAGACGGGGTCTCGGGACAGTCTACAATGAGCAGTTCTTC.